This T cell receptor beta chain was obtained from a study of blood T cell repertoires in COVID-19. In the study overall: T cells, B-cell-depleted T cells, or PBMCs supplied cDNA or gDNA.

CDR3 length: 15 amino acids. The method was immunoSEQ multiplex PCR; TCRdb's version includes in-frame clones alone and lacks a portion of them. The data hold fewer than 95,000 clones, with around 74% observed a single time. This sequence was found in a man in his 70s with COVID-19, enrolled during active disease. V is TRBV21-1 and J is TRBJ1-4; the table's D call of TRBD1 was not tested on the DNA. TRBV21-1 is annotated as a pseudogene. The sample consisted of peripheral blood. The CDR3 DNA is TGTGCCAGCAGCAGGGGGACAGGGAGTTCGGAAAAACTGTTTTTT. Protein product: CASSRGTGSSEKLFF.